One sample yielded the 14 T cell receptor beta chains listed below, sequenced in a study of cytomegalovirus exposure and HLA in healthy donors. Primers included in the PCR were 60 Vbeta and 13 Jbeta primers. TCRdb keeps only in-frame clones here, not all; method: immunoSEQ multiplex PCR. Of 150,000 to 200,000 clones detected, over 75% appear once; the ten largest clones hold 3.8%. Sequenced sample: PBMCs. The source of these receptors is a man between 45 and 60 years old in good health and CMV-seronegative.

The V and J genes are TRBV5-1 and TRBJ1-2; D may be TRBD1 (5 bases). Trimming removed 4 bases from V and 4 bases from J, with 14 bases in between. The CDR3 is made up of 14 amino acids. Germline CDR1 is SGHRS and CDR2 is YFSETQ. The CDR3, as DNA: TGCGCCAGCAGCCCGGGGGACGGACCCTATGGCTACACCTTC. Translation gives CASSPGDGPYGYTF.

Written as DNA, the CDR3 is TGTGCCAGCAGGGCGGGTGTCGGGAACACTGAAGCTTTCTTT. This translates into CASRAGVGNTEAFF. The gene calls are TRBV7-6 and TRBJ1-1; D uncertain. This CDR3 has 14 residues. The V and J ends lost 6 bases and 1 base respectively, with 12 bases between them. CDR1 and CDR2 (germline): SGHVS, FNYEAQ.

J is TRBJ2-2 and V is TRBV9; D perhaps matches TRBD2 (7 bases). V lost 4 bases and J 3 bases, leaving 16 bases between the germline ends. CDR3 length: 16 residues. The germline V gene encodes CDR1 SGDLS and CDR2 YYNGEE. The CDR3 region is CASSPHAGADTGELFF. The CDR3 coding sequence is TGTGCCAGCAGCCCCCACGCGGGGGCTGACACCGGGGAGCTGTTTTTT.

The rearrangement uses TRBV5-1 and TRBJ2-2; 11 nucleotides align to TRBD2. CDR3 length equals 15 residues. Germline V CDR1 and CDR2: SGHRS, YFSETQ. Trimming removed 4 bases from V and 6 bases from J; junction bases left unmatched: 5. This CDR3 is CASSDLAGGSGELFF. CDR3 nucleotide sequence: TGCGCCAGCAGCGATCTAGCGGGGGGATCCGGGGAGCTGTTTTTT.

This chain connects TRBV9 to TRBJ2-5; 7 bases align to TRBD2. This CDR3 spans 14 amino acids. Per the germline V gene, CDR1 is SGDLS and CDR2 is YYNGEE. After removal of 3 bases from V and 2 bases from J, the junction contained 4 bases not matched to a gene. This CDR3 reads CASSGGGVQETQYF. The CDR3 region has the DNA TGTGCCAGCAGCGGGGGAGGGGTTCAAGAGACCCAGTACTTC. The full variable domain, in which reference TRBV9 and TRBJ2-5 provide the parts outside the CDR3, is DSGVTQTPKHLITATGQRVTLRCSPRSGDLSVYWYQQSLDQGLQFLIQYYNGEERAKGNILERFSAQQFPDLHSELNLSSLELGDSALYFCASSGGGVQETQYFGPGTRLLVL.

The J gene is TRBJ2-1, the V gene TRBV9; a weak D match, TRBD1 (5 bases). Germline CDR1 and CDR2: SGDLS and YYNGEE. This CDR3 is 16 amino acids long. V gave up 1 base and J gave up 1 base, with 12 bases separating them. This chain's CDR3 is CASSVIGAGSYNEQFF. The CDR3 DNA reads TGTGCCAGCAGCGTAATAGGGGCCGGGTCCTACAATGAGCAGTTCTTC.

In DNA form, the CDR3 reads TGTGCCAGCAGCCCCGGAAAGGGGGAGACCCAGTACTTC. Protein sequence: CASSPGKGETQYF. The chain combines TRBV7-2 with TRBJ2-5, with D perhaps TRBD1 (5 bases). In germline, CDR1 is SGHTA, CDR2 FQGNSA. Trimming removed 5 bases from V and 5 bases from J, with 12 bases in between. CDR3 length: 13 amino acids.

The chain carries TRBV7-9 and TRBJ1-6; no firm D call. Germline CDR1 reads SEHNR; CDR2 reads FQNEAQ (reference sequence). The V and J ends lost 5 bases and 10 bases respectively, with 15 bases between them. The CDR3 runs to 14 residues. CDR3 bases: TGTGCCAGCAGCGCCCGGGAGATCGACTCACCCCTCCACTTT. Translation: CASSAREIDSPLHF. The full variable domain, in which reference TRBV7-9 and TRBJ1-6 provide the parts outside the CDR3, is DTGVSQNPRHKITKRGQNVTFRCDPISEHNRLYWYRQTLGQGPEFLTYFQNEAQLEKSRLLSDRFSAERPKGSFSTLEIQRTEQGDSAMYLCASSAREIDSPLHFGNGTRLTVT.

The chain joins TRBV18 to TRBJ1-3; possible D gene TRBD1, 5 bases. This CDR3 contains 14 residues. Germline V lookup: CDR1 KGHSH, CDR2 LQKENI. V was trimmed by 2 bases and J by 2 bases, leaving 7 bases between them. CDR3 sequence reads: CASSPVQAGNTIYF. The CDR3 DNA is TGTGCCAGCTCACCAGTACAGGCTGGAAACACCATATATTTT.

The V and J genes are TRBV11-2 and TRBJ2-1; a possible D gene is TRBD2 (6 bases). V lost 5 bases to trimming and J lost 4 bases, with 12 bases between them. Looked up from germline, CDR1 is SGHAT and CDR2 is FQNNGV. The CDR3 extends over 14 amino acids. The CDR3, as DNA: TGTGCCAGCAGCCCGGTCGCGGGGTACAATGAGCAGTTCTTC. This sequence encodes CASSPVAGYNEQFF.

The chain couples TRBV5-8 to TRBJ2-5; the match to TRBD1 covers 9 bases. TRBJ2-7 matches the DNA end more closely, so the J call is doubtful. CDR3 size: 16 residues. The germline CDR1 and CDR2 sequences are SGHTS and YDEGEE. CDR3 amino acids: CASRDGTGYVGYEQYF. The DNA for the CDR3 is TGTGCCAGCAGGGATGGGACAGGGTATGTGGGCTACGAGCAGTACTTC.

This clone has just one count. One junction end does not reproduce the germline sequence, and a read error may be involved. The V and J genes are TRBV6-1 and TRBJ2-4; 7 bases agree with TRBD1. CDR3 length: 12 amino acids. Per germline, CDR1 MNHNS and CDR2 SASEGT. CDR3 loop: CASSLSRDSLFF. The CDR3 nucleotides read TGTGCCAGCAGTCTCAGCCGGGACAGTTTGTTCTTC.

The chain joins TRBV6-1 to TRBJ2-3, with 7 bases lining up with TRBD2. Germline loops: CDR1 MNHNS, CDR2 SASEGT. V dropped 4 bases and J dropped 0; count of bases not matched to a gene: 4. CDR3 size: 15 residues. Written as DNA, the CDR3 is TGTGCCAGCAGTGTGGGGGGGGGAAGCACAGATACGCAGTATTTT. Protein product: CASSVGGGSTDTQYF.

The genes are TRBV7-9 and TRBJ2-7; 8 nucleotides line up with TRBD1. The CDR3 covers 15 residues. Germline V gene data show CDR1 as SEHNR and CDR2 as FQNEAQ (reference sequence). V was pared by 0 bases and J by 7 bases, with 8 bases of the junction left unmatched. In DNA, the CDR3 is TGTGCCAGCAGCTTAGCGGGACAGGCCTTCGTGGAGCAGTACTTC. Translating it yields CASSLAGQAFVEQYF.